The 12 T cell receptor beta chains listed next were all sequenced from one sample in a study of type 1 regulatory T cells. TCRdb itself ran the reads through MiXCR, one entry per CDR3 protein. The data hold tens of thousands of distinct CDR3 sequences, with 12% observed a single time. Antigens for these TCRs are unknown. Specimen: cultured non-Tr1 T cells, either the whole culture or a sorted T cell fraction (not recorded which). The receptor source for this set is a human donor in good health.

In its sample, this clonotype was seen many times. This chain connects TRBV30 to TRBJ1-4; D is uncertain. Germline values: CDR1 GTSNPN, CDR2 SVGIG (reference sequence). The germline V and J ends were trimmed by 0 bases and 5 bases, with 1 base remaining between them. CDR3 length equals 11 residues. CDR3 coding DNA: TGTGCCTGGAGTGTAAATGAAAAACTGTTTTTT. It codes for CAWSVNEKLFF.

At least ten counts were recorded for this clonotype. The chain employs TRBV10-3 and TRBJ2-7, with a tentative D call TRBD2 (6 bases). CDR1 and CDR2 (germline): ENHRY, SYGVKD. Trimming left V 4 bases short and J 2 bases short, with 6 bases between. There are 12 residues in the CDR3. The CDR3: CAISGTTYEQYF. The CDR3 region has the DNA TGTGCCATCAGTGGGACTACCTACGAGCAGTACTTC.

This chain joins TRBV18 and TRBJ2-2, with D hard to call. Germline CDR1 and CDR2: KGHSH and LQKENI. The CDR3 covers 14 residues. The V end lost 3 bases, the J end lost 6 bases, and 11 bases lay between the germline ends. The CDR3 coding sequence is TGTGCCAGCTCACCCATAAGCCAACCCGGGGAGCTGTTTTTT. This translates into CASSPISQPGELFF.

This clonotype occurred many times. The chain joins TRBV6-1 to TRBJ1-4; D is ambiguous. The V gene's germline CDR1 is MNHNS and CDR2 SASEGT. The CDR3 has 12 residues. Between the trimmed V and J ends, which lost 2 bases and 10 bases, there was a span of 8 bases. Written as DNA, the CDR3 is TGTGCCAGCAGTGAAAGGATGGGAAAACTGTTTTTT. Its translation: CASSERMGKLFF.

The chain couples TRBV20-1 to TRBJ2-1, with 8 positions matching TRBD2. The CDR3 has 13 amino acids. V shed 6 bases and J 12 bases; nucleotides not matched to a gene: 13. CDR1 DFQATT and CDR2 SNEGSKA come from the germline V gene (reference sequence). CDR3 in amino acids: CSAHSPGLVGQFF. CDR3 nucleotide sequence: TGCAGTGCACACTCACCGGGACTAGTCGGGCAGTTCTTC.

The chain couples TRBV30 to TRBJ2-3; unclear D gene. Germline CDR1 and CDR2: GTSNPN and SVGIG (reference sequence). Trimming left V 3 bases short and J 9 bases short, with 19 bases between. The CDR3 loop spans 14 amino acids. The CDR3 region has the DNA TGTGCCTGGAGGGACCCCCTTGCAGTTATGACGCAGTATTTT. Translated: CAWRDPLAVMTQYF.

The sample holds many counts of this clonotype. This chain joins TRBV7-9 and TRBJ2-1; no clear D gene. The CDR3 totals 14 residues. Trimming removed 5 bases at V and 6 bases at J, with 14 bases between. Looked up from germline, CDR1 is SEHNR and CDR2 is FQNEAQ (reference sequence). CDR3 protein: CASSVMEPTNEQFF. CDR3 in DNA: TGTGCCAGCAGCGTCATGGAGCCGACCAATGAGCAGTTCTTC.

The gene calls are TRBV20-1 and TRBJ2-1; D is unclear. This CDR3 is 16 amino acids long. The germline CDR1 and CDR2 sequences are DFQATT and SNEGSKA (reference sequence). Trimming left V 0 bases short and J 12 bases short, with 24 bases between. The CDR3 DNA reads as TGCAGTGCTAGAGATCTCCTCACGAGAATGGGCGATGGGCAGTTCTTC. Translation gives CSARDLLTRMGDGQFF.

The chain joins TRBV6-2 or TRBV6-3 to TRBJ1-2; 7 bases agree with TRBD1. V was clipped by 6 bases and J by 4 bases; unmatched bases: 5. CDR3 size: 13 residues. In germline, CDR1 is MNHEY, CDR2 SVGEGT. CDR3 loop: CASRPGQSYGYTF. CDR3 DNA: TGTGCCAGCAGACCGGGACAGTCCTATGGCTACACCTTC.

Remarks on this clonotype: Just one base apart from a much larger clone, this may be a read error. The DNA for the CDR3 is TGTGCCAGCAGCTTAGTTGCGGGACTAATCCATGAGCAGTACTTC. Its translation is CASSLVAGLIHEQYF. The chain links TRBV7-8 to TRBJ2-7, with 7 bases matching TRBD2. The CDR3 consists of 15 residues. Germline lookup yields CDR1 SGHVS and CDR2 FQNEAQ. J gave up 7 bases and V 1 base, and 10 bases lay outside the gene matches.

This clonotype has a handful of counts. The chain links TRBV2 to TRBJ2-5, with 7 bases matching TRBD2. The ends lost 6 bases at V and 6 bases at J; junction bases unmatched: 10. The CDR3 runs 14 residues. The germline V gene encodes CDR1 SNHLY and CDR2 FYNNEI. The CDR3 is CASRLEPGRKTQYF. CDR3 in DNA: TGTGCCAGCAGGTTGGAGCCCGGGAGGAAGACCCAGTACTTC.

Worth noting for this clonotype: A single base separates this from a much larger clone, so it may be a read error. DNA for the CDR3: TGTGCCAGCAGCTCCCTCTACGAGCAGCACTTC. Translation: CASSSLYEQHF. The rearrangement uses TRBV5-5 and TRBJ2-7; D not resolved. The V gene's germline CDR1 is SGHKS and CDR2 YYEKEE (reference sequence). This CDR3 has 11 amino acids.